Sequencing of this T cell receptor (beta chain) was carried out in a study of shared clonotypes between healthy human individuals. Overall study results and limits: Measured sharing among donors was expected to vary with sequencing depth. The sampled material consisted only of blood, and tissue repertoires are likely to differ.

Germline V gene data show CDR1 as SNHLY and CDR2 as FYNNEI. The CDR3 runs 15 residues. V shed 6 bases and J shed 3 bases, with 17 bases lying between them. Sorted subsets were amplified in replicate PCRs using 200 ng DNA, 30,000 to 35,000 T cell genomes. Profiling relied on immunoSEQ multiplex PCR, and the TCRdb table lists in-frame clones only, not all of them. The sample holds around 690,000 clones, less than 95% seen once. As regards this clone: Its antigen is not identified.

Sequencing was carried out using memory CD8+ T cells from PBMCs. Subset meaning: CD45RO+ cells pooled with CCR7-negative TemRA cells. The chain links TRBV2 to TRBJ2-5; D is perhaps TRBD2 (5 bases). The TCR originated in a man between 18 and 35 years old in good health. Some clones in this sample may be carry-over from other donors' samples. In DNA form, the CDR3 reads TGTGCCAGCAGGCCCAATCGACGAGCGGAAGAGACCCAGTACTTC. Protein sequence: CASRPNRRAEETQYF.